The rows below give T cell receptor beta chains drawn from one sample of a study of T cell responses to AZD1222 COVID-19 vaccine. Sequencing used immunoSEQ multiplex PCR; TCRdb keeps in-frame clones, though not all of them. This sample has about 140,000 clones, with roughly 92% found just once. Sequences were derived from peripheral blood, sampled on day 0 of AZD1222 vaccination. Every receptor here comes from an adult in good health. Both conserved end residues are part of each CDR3. The order of the fields is D gene, V gene, clone size, J gene, CDR3 DNA, CDR3 protein. D genes are given only for firm matches. Only some rows state a clone size, as once, few, many or a class for expanded clones.

d_gene: TRBD1; v_gene: TRBV11-3; abundance: .; j_gene: TRBJ2-1; CDR3nt: TGTGCCAGCAGCTTAGAAGGGGACAGGGGGCGTTACAATGAGCAGTTCTTC; CDR3aa: CASSLEGDRGRYNEQFF
d_gene: .; v_gene: TRBV7-2; abundance: .; j_gene: TRBJ2-1; CDR3nt: TGTGCCAGCAGCTTAGGGGGTATGGACAATGAGCAGTTCTTC; CDR3aa: CASSLGGMDNEQFF
d_gene: .; v_gene: TRBV20-1; abundance: .; j_gene: TRBJ2-3; CDR3nt: TGCAGTGCTAGTGCGGGGGCCCTGGATACGCAGTATTTT; CDR3aa: CSASAGALDTQYF
d_gene: TRBD2; v_gene: TRBV19; abundance: .; j_gene: TRBJ2-1; CDR3nt: TGTGCCAGTGCGGGGGAGTCGCTCTACAATGAGCAGTTCTTC; CDR3aa: CASAGESLYNEQFF
d_gene: .; v_gene: TRBV18; abundance: .; j_gene: TRBJ2-1; CDR3nt: TGTGCCAGCTCACCACAGGGCAGGGGACTCTACAATGAGCAGTTCTTC; CDR3aa: CASSPQGRGLYNEQFF
d_gene: .; v_gene: TRBV15; abundance: .; j_gene: TRBJ1-5; CDR3nt: TGTGCCACCAGCAGCCCTAGACACAGCAATCAGCCCCAGCATTTT; CDR3aa: CATSSPRHSNQPQHF
d_gene: TRBD1; v_gene: TRBV7-2; abundance: .; j_gene: TRBJ1-2; CDR3nt: TGTGCCAGCAGCTTAGCTCCGACAGGGGCAGGGTACTATGGCTACACCTTC; CDR3aa: CASSLAPTGAGYYGYTF
d_gene: .; v_gene: TRBV27; abundance: .; j_gene: TRBJ2-7; CDR3nt: TGTGCCAGCAGCACCAAGGGGGTTTACGAGCAGTACTTC; CDR3aa: CASSTKGVYEQYF
d_gene: .; v_gene: TRBV12-3/TRBV12-4; abundance: .; j_gene: TRBJ2-5; CDR3nt: TGTGCCAGCAGTTCGGGTCGAGCCCAGTACTTC; CDR3aa: CASSSGRAQYF
d_gene: .; v_gene: TRBV4-1; abundance: once; j_gene: TRBJ1-1; CDR3nt: TGCGCCAGCAGCCAACAGACAGGGAACACTGAAGCTTTCTTT; CDR3aa: CASSQQTGNTEAFF
d_gene: .; v_gene: TRBV7-2; abundance: .; j_gene: TRBJ1-1; CDR3nt: TGTGCCAGCAGCGAACGACAGGTGGCCACTGAAGCTTTCTTT; CDR3aa: CASSERQVATEAFF
d_gene: .; v_gene: TRBV29-1; abundance: .; j_gene: TRBJ2-7; CDR3nt: TGCAGCGTTGTCTTCGGGGGTGGTGAGCAGTACTTC; CDR3aa: CSVVFGGGEQYF
d_gene: TRBD1; v_gene: TRBV19; abundance: .; j_gene: TRBJ2-2; CDR3nt: TGTGCCAGTAGTATACGTGAGGGGGCGCGTTCCGGGGAGCTGTTTTTT; CDR3aa: CASSIREGARSGELFF
d_gene: TRBD1; v_gene: TRBV5-4; abundance: .; j_gene: TRBJ1-1; CDR3nt: TGTGCCAGCAGCCGGGGGACAGGGGTCGGGAACACTGAAGCTTTCTTT; CDR3aa: CASSRGTGVGNTEAFF
d_gene: .; v_gene: TRBV24-1; abundance: .; j_gene: TRBJ1-2; CDR3nt: TGTGCCACCAGTTCGGACAGCCTCTATGGCTACACCTTC; CDR3aa: CATSSDSLYGYTF
d_gene: .; v_gene: TRBV5-1; abundance: .; j_gene: TRBJ1-1; CDR3nt: TGCGCCAGCAGCTTGGAGGGGGGCCCTCGAAACACTGAAGCTTTCTTT; CDR3aa: CASSLEGGPRNTEAFF
d_gene: .; v_gene: TRBV4-1; abundance: .; j_gene: TRBJ2-7; CDR3nt: TGCGCCAGCAGCCAAGATCCGGGCCGAGTCTCCGAGCAGTACTTC; CDR3aa: CASSQDPGRVSEQYF
d_gene: TRBD1; v_gene: TRBV5-4; abundance: once; j_gene: TRBJ2-7; CDR3nt: TGTGCCAGCAGCTCCGGGACAGGGGGCAGGTACGAGCAGTACTTC; CDR3aa: CASSSGTGGRYEQYF
d_gene: .; v_gene: TRBV11-3; abundance: .; j_gene: TRBJ2-1; CDR3nt: TGTGCCAGCAGCTTAGGGGCTAGCTCCTACAATGAGCAGTTCTTC; CDR3aa: CASSLGASSYNEQFF
d_gene: TRBD1; v_gene: TRBV11-2; abundance: .; j_gene: TRBJ1-2; CDR3nt: TGTGCCAGCAGCTTAGGGGGGGGACAGAACTATGGCTACACCTTC; CDR3aa: CASSLGGGQNYGYTF
d_gene: .; v_gene: TRBV28; abundance: .; j_gene: TRBJ1-5; CDR3nt: TGTGCCAGCAGCAAATTAAGGGGGAGCAATCAGCCCCAGCATTTT; CDR3aa: CASSKLRGSNQPQHF
d_gene: TRBD2; v_gene: TRBV5-5; abundance: once; j_gene: TRBJ2-1; CDR3nt: TGTGCCAGCAGCTTACTGGGTGCGGGAGGGAGAGGTGAGCAGTTCTTC; CDR3aa: CASSLLGAGGRGEQFF
d_gene: .; v_gene: TRBV15; abundance: .; j_gene: TRBJ2-1; CDR3nt: TGTGCCACCGGAGAGGACGTGGCGTGGCAGTTCTTC; CDR3aa: CATGEDVAWQFF
d_gene: .; v_gene: TRBV12-3/TRBV12-4; abundance: once; j_gene: TRBJ1-2; CDR3nt: TGTGCCAGCAGTTTCAGCTACGGCTACACCTTC; CDR3aa: CASSFSYGYTF
d_gene: .; v_gene: TRBV7-2; abundance: .; j_gene: TRBJ2-3; CDR3nt: TGTGCCAGCAGCTTAAGCAGATCCACAGATACGCAGTATTTT; CDR3aa: CASSLSRSTDTQYF
d_gene: TRBD1; v_gene: TRBV5-1; abundance: few; j_gene: TRBJ1-1; CDR3nt: TGCGCCAGCAGCGTAGCTACAGGGGCCCCTGCTGAAGCTTTCTTT; CDR3aa: CASSVATGAPAEAFF
d_gene: TRBD1; v_gene: TRBV28; abundance: .; j_gene: TRBJ1-1; CDR3nt: TGTGCCAGCAGCTCTACCGGGACAGGCACCCGGGTAGCGAACACTGAAGCTTTCTTT; CDR3aa: CASSSTGTGTRVANTEAFF
d_gene: .; v_gene: TRBV7-9; abundance: .; j_gene: TRBJ2-2; CDR3nt: TGTGCCAGCAGCCGCCAAACCCAGAGGGGGTACACCGGGGAGCTGTTTTTT; CDR3aa: CASSRQTQRGYTGELFF
d_gene: TRBD2; v_gene: TRBV19; abundance: .; j_gene: TRBJ2-6; CDR3nt: TGTGCCAGTAGTACCGGGACTAGCGGGAGGATCGGGGCCAACGTCCTGACTTTC; CDR3aa: CASSTGTSGRIGANVLTF
d_gene: .; v_gene: TRBV5-4; abundance: .; j_gene: TRBJ2-7; CDR3nt: TGTGCCAGCAGCTTGGGGCTACAGGAGGACGAGCAGTACTTC; CDR3aa: CASSLGLQEDEQYF
d_gene: .; v_gene: TRBV6-1; abundance: .; j_gene: TRBJ2-2; CDR3nt: TGTGCCAGCAGTGAGGAGGGATTTCCCGGGGAGCTGTTTTTT; CDR3aa: CASSEEGFPGELFF
d_gene: TRBD1; v_gene: TRBV5-1; abundance: .; j_gene: TRBJ1-1; CDR3nt: TGCGCCAGCAGCTCCCGACAGGGCCCTGAAGCTTTCTTT; CDR3aa: CASSSRQGPEAFF
d_gene: TRBD2; v_gene: TRBV24-1; abundance: .; j_gene: TRBJ2-1; CDR3nt: TGTGCCACCAGTGGGACTAGCGTCGGTGAGCAGTTCTTC; CDR3aa: CATSGTSVGEQFF
d_gene: .; v_gene: TRBV27; abundance: once; j_gene: TRBJ2-1; CDR3nt: TGTGCCAGCAGTAACTCGGCGACAGGAGCTTTCTACAATGAGCAGTTCTTC; CDR3aa: CASSNSATGAFYNEQFF
d_gene: .; v_gene: TRBV25-1; abundance: .; j_gene: TRBJ1-1; CDR3nt: TGTGCCAGCGAGGACAGTACGAACACTGAAGCTTTCTTT; CDR3aa: CASEDSTNTEAFF
d_gene: .; v_gene: TRBV20-1; abundance: .; j_gene: TRBJ2-7; CDR3nt: TGCAGTGCTAGTGGCACGGTGGGCGAGCAGTACTTC; CDR3aa: CSASGTVGEQYF
d_gene: .; v_gene: TRBV9; abundance: .; j_gene: TRBJ1-2; CDR3nt: TGTGCCAGCAGCGGGTCCACTAACTATGGCTACACCTTC; CDR3aa: CASSGSTNYGYTF
d_gene: .; v_gene: TRBV6-4; abundance: once; j_gene: TRBJ2-3; CDR3nt: TGTGCCAGCAGTGGTTCGGGAGAGGGAGATACGCAGTATTTT; CDR3aa: CASSGSGEGDTQYF
d_gene: TRBD1; v_gene: TRBV6-5; abundance: few; j_gene: TRBJ2-7; CDR3nt: TGTGCCAGCAGCTCCGGGACAGGGGTTTACGAGCAGTACTTC; CDR3aa: CASSSGTGVYEQYF
d_gene: .; v_gene: TRBV7-8; abundance: .; j_gene: TRBJ2-1; CDR3nt: TGTGCCAGCAGCTTACGGGCGGTGGGAACAGATTACAATGAGCAGTTCTTC; CDR3aa: CASSLRAVGTDYNEQFF
d_gene: TRBD2; v_gene: TRBV5-1; abundance: .; j_gene: TRBJ2-1; CDR3nt: TGCGCCAGCAGCTTGGTTAGCGGGAGCTCCTACAATGAGCAGTTCTTC; CDR3aa: CASSLVSGSSYNEQFF
d_gene: TRBD1; v_gene: TRBV19; abundance: .; j_gene: TRBJ2-1; CDR3nt: TGTGCCAGTACCCGAACCGCCGGGACAGGGGCCAATGAGCAGTTCTTC; CDR3aa: CASTRTAGTGANEQFF
d_gene: .; v_gene: TRBV11-1; abundance: .; j_gene: TRBJ2-3; CDR3nt: TGTGCCAGCAGCCCACTTCGGGAACGCACAGATACGCAGTATTTT; CDR3aa: CASSPLRERTDTQYF
d_gene: .; v_gene: TRBV21-1; abundance: .; j_gene: TRBJ1-5; CDR3nt: TGTGCCAGCAGCACCATTCTGGGGGGCGGGAGCAATCAGCCCCAGCATTTT; CDR3aa: CASSTILGGGSNQPQHF
d_gene: TRBD1; v_gene: TRBV27; abundance: .; j_gene: TRBJ1-1; CDR3nt: TGTGCCAGCAGTTGGGGACAGGGGGCATTGAACACTGAAGCTTTCTTT; CDR3aa: CASSWGQGALNTEAFF
d_gene: .; v_gene: TRBV6-6; abundance: .; j_gene: TRBJ1-1; CDR3nt: TGTGCCAGCACGCCGGGAAGGAGCAGGGGCACTGAAGCTTTCTTT; CDR3aa: CASTPGRSRGTEAFF
d_gene: TRBD2; v_gene: TRBV27; abundance: .; j_gene: TRBJ2-3; CDR3nt: TGTGCCAGCAGTACCTTTAGCGGGAGGATGCAGTATTTT; CDR3aa: CASSTFSGRMQYF
d_gene: .; v_gene: TRBV6-4; abundance: .; j_gene: TRBJ2-1; CDR3nt: TGTGCCAGCAGCGTAGGTGACGGGTACTACAATGAGCAGTTCTTC; CDR3aa: CASSVGDGYYNEQFF
d_gene: TRBD1; v_gene: TRBV4-1; abundance: few; j_gene: TRBJ1-5; CDR3nt: TGCGCCAGCAGCCAAGAAGGTTGGGGACAGGGCAATCAGCCCCAGCATTTT; CDR3aa: CASSQEGWGQGNQPQHF
d_gene: .; v_gene: TRBV29-1; abundance: .; j_gene: TRBJ1-1; CDR3nt: TGCAGCGTGAAGCAGCTATTGAACACTGAAGCTTTCTTT; CDR3aa: CSVKQLLNTEAFF
d_gene: .; v_gene: TRBV20-1; abundance: .; j_gene: TRBJ1-2; CDR3nt: TGCAGTGCTAGTTCCGGGAACTATGGCTACACCTTC; CDR3aa: CSASSGNYGYTF
d_gene: TRBD2; v_gene: TRBV14; abundance: once; j_gene: TRBJ2-2; CDR3nt: TGTGCCAGCAGCCAAGACACTAGCGGGAGGGCCAAGGCTGGGGAGCTGTTTTTT; CDR3aa: CASSQDTSGRAKAGELFF
d_gene: TRBD2; v_gene: TRBV10-1; abundance: .; j_gene: TRBJ2-1; CDR3nt: TGCGCCAGCAGTGAGACCTGGACTAGCGGGGGGCGTGAGCAGTTCTTC; CDR3aa: CASSETWTSGGREQFF
d_gene: .; v_gene: TRBV28; abundance: .; j_gene: TRBJ2-7; CDR3nt: TGTGCCAGCAGGATGGGACCTACGATTTCCTACGAGCAGTACTTC; CDR3aa: CASRMGPTISYEQYF